Shown below are 18 T cell receptor beta chains from a single sample sequenced in a study of T cells in Graves' hyperthyroidism and ophthalmopathy (dated by TCRdb to between 2018 and 2021). Receptor libraries were prepared by multiplex PCR. For sequencing, an Illumina HiSeq 2000 was employed. The TCR beta CDR3 regions were amplified from the RNA transcripts. For the first round of RT-PCR on the TCR CDR3, the HTBI primer set was used together with the Qiagen OneStep RT-PCR kit. Through fastp at Q25 and MiXCR, TCRdb rebuilt clones from the public reads, retaining in-frame beta chains. Duplicate CDR3 protein sequences are folded into a single record with the most common DNA and genes. A total of roughly 500,000 distinct CDR3 sequences appear in this sample, roughly 45% of them only once. Together, the top ten hold about two fifths of the sample. The sequenced material came from peripheral blood or thyroid tissue (not recorded which). The origin of the receptors is an adult woman with Graves' disease, either hyperthyroidism or ophthalmopathy (not recorded which).

For the CDR3, the DNA is TGTGCCAGCAGTTCGGACCTCTACGAGCAGTACTTC. The encoded protein is CASSSDLYEQYF. The chain links TRBV12-3 or TRBV12-4 to TRBJ2-7, with unresolved D. V was trimmed by 4 bases and J by 3 bases, leaving 7 bases between them. This CDR3 is 12 amino acids long.

As DNA, the CDR3 is TGTGCCAGCTCCTCAGTGGGCGAGGTTTTCTTT. Translated, it gives CASSSVGEVFF. The chain links TRBV7-3 to TRBJ1-1; D unresolved. CDR3 length: 11 amino acids. Per the germline V gene, CDR1 is SGHTA and CDR2 is FQGTGA. Trimming cost V 8 bases and J 13 bases, with 17 bases left between them.

Details on this clonotype: One end of the junction does not line up with germline, which may come from a read error. CDR3 protein: CASSLELAGMGYAF. CDR3 DNA sequence: TGTGCCAGCAGCTTAGAATTGGCCGGAATGGGCTACGCCTTC. The V and J genes are TRBV7-8 and TRBJ1-2, with D unclear. The germline gives CDR1 SGHVS, CDR2 FQNEAQ. There are 14 residues in the CDR3. The entire variable domain, with the rest obtained from reference TRBV7-8 and TRBJ1-2, is as follows: GAGVSQSPRYKVAKRGQDVALRCDPISGHVSLFWYQQALGQGPEFLTYFQNEAQLDKSGLPSDRFFAERPEGSVSTLKIQRTQQEDSAVYLCASSLELAGMGYAFGSGTRLTVV.

The chain is built from TRBV10-3 and TRBJ2-2; 9 bases match TRBD1. V dropped 10 bases and J dropped 1; count of bases not matched to a gene: 7. There are 15 residues in the CDR3. CDR1 ENHRY and CDR2 SYGVKD come from the germline V gene. CDR3 DNA: TGTGCCACACAGGGACAGGGAGAGAACACCGGGGAGCTGTTTTTT. Translated, it gives CATQGQGENTGELFF.

The sample holds a few counts of this clonotype. The chain carries TRBV6-6 and TRBJ2-7, with TRBD2 matching 15 bases. V was pared by 2 bases and J by 6 bases, with 8 bases of the junction left unmatched. The CDR3 runs to 17 residues. In germline, CDR1 is MNHNY, CDR2 SVGAGI (reference sequence). In DNA, the CDR3 is TGTGCCAGCAGTTACGGGACTAGCGGGAGGTACCCCCTCGAGCAGTACTTC. It encodes CASSYGTSGRYPLEQYF.

A note on this clonotype: This may be a read error, as it is one base from a much larger clone. The chain uses TRBV12-3 or TRBV12-4 and TRBJ2-5; D is tentatively TRBD1 or TRBD2 (5 bases each). CDR3 length: 13 amino acids. Trimming stripped 3 bases from V and 9 bases from J, with 14 bases between. The CDR3 nucleotides are TGTGCCAGCAGTTTGACAGTTTGGGGAGCCCAGTACTTC. It yields the protein CASSLTVWGAQYF.

This chain uses TRBV4-3 with TRBJ1-2, with D tentatively TRBD1 (6 bases). The germline CDR1 and CDR2 sequences are LGHNA and YSLEER. Trimming took off 4 bases at V and 3 bases at J, with 24 bases between the two ends. The CDR3 extends over 18 amino acids. The chain's CDR3 is CASSRDRPTQGTHYGYTF. DNA of the CDR3: TGCGCCAGCAGCCGCGACCGGCCTACCCAGGGGACTCACTATGGCTACACCTTC.

The chain joins TRBV28 to TRBJ2-7; TRBD2 might be the D (5 bases). The ends were cut back, 4 bases at V and 6 bases at J, with 13 bases in the middle. The CDR3 sequence is 13 residues long. CDR1 and CDR2 (germline): MDHEN, SYDVKM. The CDR3 loop reads CASSSGFSGEQYF. The CDR3 region has the DNA TGTGCCAGCAGTTCGGGATTCTCGGGCGAGCAGTACTTC.

This clonotype was seen a single time. V gene TRBV10-2 combines with J gene TRBJ2-7, with a tentative D call TRBD1 (6 bases). Trimming stripped 7 bases from V and 2 bases from J, with 24 bases between. CDR3 length: 17 residues. Germline CDR1 and CDR2: WSHSY and SAAADI. The CDR3 nucleotides read TGCGCCAGCATCAACCCTGGAACCAGGGGTTGGACCTACGAGCAGTACTTC. It yields the protein CASINPGTRGWTYEQYF.

The V call is TRBV7-6, the J call TRBJ2-7; D is uncertain. CDR1 SGHVS and CDR2 FNYEAQ come from the germline V gene. The CDR3 length is 14 residues. V lost 5 bases, J lost 3 bases, and 14 bases lay in between. The CDR3, as DNA: TGTGCCAGCAGCCAAACAACGGTCGACTACGAGCAGTACTTC. This sequence encodes CASSQTTVDYEQYF.

This clonotype was detected many times. V gene TRBV7-2 combines with J gene TRBJ1-1; TRBD1 matches at 8 bases. Germline values: CDR1 SGHTA, CDR2 FQGNSA. CDR3 length equals 14 residues. The V segment lost 3 bases and the J segment 3 bases; nucleotides outside the gene matches: 3. CDR3 coding DNA: TGTGCCAGCAGCTTCCAGGGGGCTGACACTGAAGCTTTCTTT. Its protein is CASSFQGADTEAFF.

In this sample, this clonotype turned up many times. J is TRBJ1-5 and V is TRBV6-2 or TRBV6-3, with D perhaps matching TRBD1 (5 bases). CDR3 size: 13 residues. Germline V gene data show CDR1 as MNHEY and CDR2 as SVGEGT. Trimming removed 4 bases from V and 5 bases from J, with 9 bases in between. The CDR3 DNA reads as TGTGCCAGCAGTTCCGACAGTTATCAGCCCCAGCATTTT. Translation: CASSSDSYQPQHF.

This clonotype was recorded at least ten times. The J gene is TRBJ1-5, the V gene TRBV7-2; maybe TRBD1 (5 bases). The CDR3 is 17 residues long. Germline CDR1 and CDR2: SGHTA and FQGNSA. V was shortened by 5 bases and J by 2 bases, with 19 bases between the two germline ends. The DNA of the CDR3 is TGTGCCAGCAGCCCTGGGCCCGGACGAGGGGGCAATCAGCCCCAGCATTTT. Translated, it gives CASSPGPGRGGNQPQHF. Full variable domain (outside the CDR3, taken from reference TRBV7-2 and TRBJ1-5): GAGVSQSPSNKVTEKGKDVELRCDPISGHTALYWYRQSLGQGLEFLIYFQGNSAPDKSGLPSDRFSAERTGGSVSTLTIQRTQQEDSAVYLCASSPGPGRGGNQPQHFGDGTRLSIL.

This clonotype was seen ten or more times. Likely a read error: the CDR3 ends without its conserved phenylalanine or tryptophan. V gene TRBV7-2 combines with J gene TRBJ1-1, with unresolved D. Germline loops: CDR1 SGHTA, CDR2 FQGNSA. Trimming cost V 1 base and J 5 bases, with 11 bases left between them. This CDR3 comprises 14 residues. CDR3 sequence (DNA): TGTGCCAGCAGCTTAGAAGGAGTCGGGACTGAAGCTTTCCTT. Its protein product is CASSLEGVGTEAFL.

The genes are TRBV20-1 and TRBJ2-3; 8 bases align to TRBD2. The germline gives CDR1 DFQATT, CDR2 SNEGSKA (reference sequence). CDR3 length: 12 residues. CDR3 sequence: CSPRGGPDTQYF. CDR3 nucleotide sequence: TGCAGCCCACGGGGGGGCCCAGATACGCAGTATTTT.

This clonotype appeared many times. V and J are TRBV7-6 and TRBJ2-7; D is unclear. The V and J ends lost 5 bases and 2 bases respectively, with 16 bases between them. Germline-derived CDR1 and CDR2 are SGHVS and FNYEAQ. The CDR3 length is 15 residues. The CDR3 is CASSPRYRAPYEQYF. In nucleotides, the CDR3 is TGTGCCAGCAGCCCCCGGTACCGGGCCCCCTACGAGCAGTACTTC. The full variable domain, rest sourced from reference TRBV7-6 and TRBJ2-7, is GAGVSQSPRYKVTKRGQDVALRCDPISGHVSLYWYRQALGQGPEFLTYFNYEAQQDKSGLPNDRFSAERPEGSISTLTIQRTEQRDSAMYRCASSPRYRAPYEQYFGPGTRLTVT.

This clonotype was seen a handful of times. The gene calls are TRBV7-9 and TRBJ2-7; D remains ambiguous. Per germline, CDR1 SEHNR and CDR2 FQNEAQ (reference sequence). This CDR3 comprises 15 residues. Trimming pared 1 base from V and 3 bases from J, leaving 13 bases between. The CDR3 nucleotides are TGTGCCAGCAGCTTAGTGTACCCGATTTTCTACGAGCAGTACTTC. It encodes CASSLVYPIFYEQYF. The full variable domain, in which reference TRBV7-9 and TRBJ2-7 provide the parts outside the CDR3, is DTGVSQNPRHKITKRGQNVTFRCDPISEHNRLYWYRQTLGQGPEFLTYFQNEAQLEKSRLLSDRFSAERPKGSFSTLEIQRTEQGDSAMYLCASSLVYPIFYEQYFGPGTRLTVT.

There are many counts of this clonotype. V usage is TRBV19 and J usage is TRBJ2-7; 14 nucleotides align to TRBD2. Germline V gives CDR1 LNHDA, CDR2 SQIVND (reference sequence). This CDR3 region has 15 residues. Trimming removed 4 bases from V and 5 bases from J; junction bases left unmatched: 4. The CDR3 region has the DNA TGTGCCAGTAGTACCGGGACTAGCGGGAGAAACGAGCAGTACTTC. As protein: CASSTGTSGRNEQYF.